This is a list of T cell receptor beta chains from one sample in a study of HIV-infected patients and healthy controls. Each CDR3 protein is one row after TCRdb ran MiXCR on the 5' RACE reads. The table has some 70,000 distinct CDR3 sequences, over 15% seen once. Sequencing used CD4+ T cells from blood. These receptors were collected from a human donor in good health. The CDR3 runs from the conserved cysteine through the conserved F or W. Fields, in order: D gene, V gene, CDR3 protein. D genes are given only for firm matches.

d_call: TRBD1; v_call: TRBV29-1; cdr3_aa: CSVGTGGDQPQHF
d_call: TRBD1; v_call: TRBV11-2; cdr3_aa: CASSSRTGVSYGYTF
d_call: NA; v_call: TRBV2; cdr3_aa: CASNPRSAQNSPLHF
d_call: TRBD1; v_call: TRBV7-9; cdr3_aa: CASSRTGVADTQYF
d_call: TRBD1; v_call: TRBV6-6; cdr3_aa: CASSYIRGHGEKLFF
d_call: NA; v_call: TRBV5-5; cdr3_aa: CASSPSLGRNTEAFF
d_call: NA; v_call: TRBV12-3/TRBV12-4; cdr3_aa: CASSTDRPYGYTF
d_call: NA; v_call: TRBV28; cdr3_aa: CASSPSETQYF
d_call: NA; v_call: TRBV10-2; cdr3_aa: CASREDAGGGNTIYF
d_call: TRBD1; v_call: TRBV6-1; cdr3_aa: CASSAGTGGNQPQHF
d_call: NA; v_call: TRBV20-1; cdr3_aa: CSAQHAKEQYF
d_call: NA; v_call: TRBV19; cdr3_aa: CASSIYKKQETQYF
d_call: NA; v_call: TRBV19; cdr3_aa: CASSITASSTGQPQHF
d_call: TRBD2; v_call: TRBV24-1; cdr3_aa: CATSTAGTSGYEQYF
d_call: TRBD2; v_call: TRBV20-1; cdr3_aa: CSARPTSGSYEQYF
d_call: TRBD2; v_call: TRBV2; cdr3_aa: CASRFLAGDNEQFF
d_call: TRBD2; v_call: TRBV11-1; cdr3_aa: CASSLAGGRSQYF
d_call: NA; v_call: TRBV7-3; cdr3_aa: CASSPSALETANYGYTF
d_call: TRBD2; v_call: TRBV7-2; cdr3_aa: CASSLGLAGHEQYF
d_call: NA; v_call: TRBV11-1; cdr3_aa: CASSLESHQPQHF
d_call: NA; v_call: TRBV11-2; cdr3_aa: CASSLVMGVVNTEAFF
d_call: NA; v_call: TRBV24-1; cdr3_aa: CATTSGDTDTQYF
d_call: NA; v_call: TRBV30; cdr3_aa: CAWSISYEQYF
d_call: NA; v_call: TRBV3-1; cdr3_aa: CASWGGTGTEAFF
d_call: NA; v_call: TRBV29-1; cdr3_aa: CSVEQATDTQYF
d_call: NA; v_call: TRBV9; cdr3_aa: CASSVGLGGENTEAFF
d_call: NA; v_call: TRBV14; cdr3_aa: CASSQVTSQALHF
d_call: NA; v_call: TRBV6-5; cdr3_aa: CASSYNPDNTGELFF
d_call: TRBD1; v_call: TRBV7-9; cdr3_aa: CASSSTGIFYEQYF